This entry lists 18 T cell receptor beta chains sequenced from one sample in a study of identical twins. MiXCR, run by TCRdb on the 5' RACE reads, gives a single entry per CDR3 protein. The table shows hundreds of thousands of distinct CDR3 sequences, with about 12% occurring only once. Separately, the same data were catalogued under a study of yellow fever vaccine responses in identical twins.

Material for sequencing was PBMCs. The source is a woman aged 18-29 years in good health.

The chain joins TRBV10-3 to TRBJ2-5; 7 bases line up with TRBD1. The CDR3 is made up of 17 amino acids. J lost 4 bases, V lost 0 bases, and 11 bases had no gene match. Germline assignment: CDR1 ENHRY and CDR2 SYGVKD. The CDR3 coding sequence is TGTGCCATCAGTGAGTCAAAGGGGGCGCAGAATTCAGAGACCCAGTACTTC. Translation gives CAISESKGAQNSETQYF.

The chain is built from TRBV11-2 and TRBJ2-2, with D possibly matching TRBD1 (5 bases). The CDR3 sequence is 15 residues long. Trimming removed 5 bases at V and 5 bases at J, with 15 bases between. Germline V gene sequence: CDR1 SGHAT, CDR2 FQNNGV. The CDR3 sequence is CASSPQGVGTGELFF. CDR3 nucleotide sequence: TGTGCCAGCAGCCCCCAAGGGGTAGGGACCGGGGAGCTGTTTTTT.

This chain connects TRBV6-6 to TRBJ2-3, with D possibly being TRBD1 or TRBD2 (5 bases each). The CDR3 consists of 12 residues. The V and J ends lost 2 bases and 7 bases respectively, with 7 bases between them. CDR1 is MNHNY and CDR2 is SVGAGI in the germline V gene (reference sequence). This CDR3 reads CASSYGGYTQYF. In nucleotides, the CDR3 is TGTGCCAGCAGTTACGGGGGATATACGCAGTATTTT.

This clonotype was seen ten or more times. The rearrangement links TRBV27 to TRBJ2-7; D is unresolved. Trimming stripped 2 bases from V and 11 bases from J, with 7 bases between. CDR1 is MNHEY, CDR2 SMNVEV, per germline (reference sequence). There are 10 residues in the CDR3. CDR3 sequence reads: CASSLTRKYF. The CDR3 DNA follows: TGTGCCAGCAGTTTAACCAGGAAGTACTTC.

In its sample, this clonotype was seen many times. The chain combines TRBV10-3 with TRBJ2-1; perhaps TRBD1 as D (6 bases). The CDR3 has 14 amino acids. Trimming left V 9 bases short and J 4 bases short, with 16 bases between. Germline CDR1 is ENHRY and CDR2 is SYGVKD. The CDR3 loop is CAINRDDRYNEQFF. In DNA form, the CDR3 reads TGTGCCATAAACAGGGATGATAGGTACAATGAGCAGTTCTTC.

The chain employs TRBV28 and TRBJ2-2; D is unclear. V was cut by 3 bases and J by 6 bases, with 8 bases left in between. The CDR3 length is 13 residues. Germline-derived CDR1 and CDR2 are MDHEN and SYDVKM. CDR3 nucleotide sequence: TGTGCCAGCAGTTTTCAAGGGCCCGGGGAGCTGTTTTTT. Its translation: CASSFQGPGELFF.

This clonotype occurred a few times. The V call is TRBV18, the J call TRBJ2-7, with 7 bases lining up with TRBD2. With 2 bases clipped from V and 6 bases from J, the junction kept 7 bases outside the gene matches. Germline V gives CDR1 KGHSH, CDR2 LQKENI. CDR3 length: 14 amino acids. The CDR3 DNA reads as TGTGCCAGCTCACCAAAAGTGGGGGGGGGCGAGCAGTACGTC. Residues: CASSPKVGGGEQYV.

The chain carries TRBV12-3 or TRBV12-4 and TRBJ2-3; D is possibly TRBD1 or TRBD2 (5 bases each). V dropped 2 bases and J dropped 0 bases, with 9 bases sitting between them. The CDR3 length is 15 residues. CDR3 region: CASSLRDPSTDTQYF. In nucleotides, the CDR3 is TGTGCCAGCAGTTTACGGGACCCAAGCACAGATACGCAGTATTTT.

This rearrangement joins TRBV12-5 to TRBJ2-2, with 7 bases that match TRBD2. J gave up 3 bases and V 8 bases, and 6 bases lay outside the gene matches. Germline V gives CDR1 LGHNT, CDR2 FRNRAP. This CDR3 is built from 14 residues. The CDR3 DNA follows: TGTGCTAGTACGGGGGGAGGTGACACCGGGGAGCTGTTTTTT. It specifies CASTGGGDTGELFF.

The CDR3 sequence is CASSQQRPGLAGVQTQYF. CDR3 coding DNA: TGTGCCAGCAGCCAACAGCGACCGGGACTAGCGGGAGTCCAGACCCAGTACTTC. The chain carries TRBV3-1 and TRBJ2-5, with 14 nucleotides matching TRBD2. The CDR3 covers 18 residues. Germline CDR1 is LGHDT and CDR2 is YNNKEL (reference sequence). J was trimmed by 6 bases and V by 2 bases; bases with no gene match: 11.

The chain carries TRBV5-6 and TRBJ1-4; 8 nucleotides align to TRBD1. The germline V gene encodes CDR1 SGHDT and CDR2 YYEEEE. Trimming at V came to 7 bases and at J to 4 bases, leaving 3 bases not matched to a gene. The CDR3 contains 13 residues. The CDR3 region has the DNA TGTGCCAGCCAGGGGGCCTTTAATGAAAAACTGTTTTTT. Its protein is CASQGAFNEKLFF.

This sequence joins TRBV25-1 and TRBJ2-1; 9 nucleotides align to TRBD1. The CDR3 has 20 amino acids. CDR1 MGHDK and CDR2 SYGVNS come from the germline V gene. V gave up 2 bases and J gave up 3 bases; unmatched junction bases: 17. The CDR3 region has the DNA TGTGCCAGCAGTGAACCACCTGGGGACAGGGAGGGTTCGGGCTACAATGAGCAGTTCTTC. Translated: CASSEPPGDREGSGYNEQFF.

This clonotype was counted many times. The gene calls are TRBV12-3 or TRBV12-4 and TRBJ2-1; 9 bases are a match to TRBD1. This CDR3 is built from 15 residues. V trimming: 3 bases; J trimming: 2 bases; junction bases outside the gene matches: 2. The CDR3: CASSLGTGPYNEQFF. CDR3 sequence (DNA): TGTGCCAGCAGTTTGGGGACAGGGCCCTACAATGAGCAGTTCTTC.

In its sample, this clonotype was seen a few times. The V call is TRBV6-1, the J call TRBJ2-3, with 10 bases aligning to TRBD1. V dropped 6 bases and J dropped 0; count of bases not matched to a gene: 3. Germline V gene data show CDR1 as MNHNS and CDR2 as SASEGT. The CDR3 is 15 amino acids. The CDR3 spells CASSRQGASTDTQYF. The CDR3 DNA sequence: TGTGCCAGCAGCCGACAGGGGGCGAGCACAGATACGCAGTATTTT.

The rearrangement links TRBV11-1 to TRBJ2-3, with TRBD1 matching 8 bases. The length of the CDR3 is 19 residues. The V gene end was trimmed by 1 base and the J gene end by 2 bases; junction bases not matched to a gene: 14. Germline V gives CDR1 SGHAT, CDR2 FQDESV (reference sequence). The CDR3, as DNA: TGTGCCAGCAGCTTAGAGGGGCGGACAGGGAAAGTCCCCACAGATACGCAGTATTTT. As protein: CASSLEGRTGKVPTDTQYF.

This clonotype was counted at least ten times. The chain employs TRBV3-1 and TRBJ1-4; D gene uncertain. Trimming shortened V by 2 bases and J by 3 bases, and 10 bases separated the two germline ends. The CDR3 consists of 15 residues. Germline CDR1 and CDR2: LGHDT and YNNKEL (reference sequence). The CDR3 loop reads CASSQPGRANEKLFF. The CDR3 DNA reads TGTGCCAGCAGCCAACCAGGAAGGGCTAATGAAAAACTGTTTTTT.

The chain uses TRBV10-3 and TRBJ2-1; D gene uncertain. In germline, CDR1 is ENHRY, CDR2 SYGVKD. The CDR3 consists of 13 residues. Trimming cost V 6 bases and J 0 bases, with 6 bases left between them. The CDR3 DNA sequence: TGTGCCATCAGGGCTGGCTCCTACAATGAGCAGTTCTTC. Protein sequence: CAIRAGSYNEQFF.

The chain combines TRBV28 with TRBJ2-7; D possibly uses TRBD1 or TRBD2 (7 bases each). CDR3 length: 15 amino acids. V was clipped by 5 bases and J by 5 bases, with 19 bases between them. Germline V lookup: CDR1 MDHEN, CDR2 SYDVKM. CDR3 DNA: TGTGCCAGCAGTCGGGGGGTGGACAGGCCACACGAGCAGTACTTC. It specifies CASSRGVDRPHEQYF.